The 29 T cell receptor beta chains reported below all come from one sample, sequenced in a study of blood T cells in healthy people across ages. Sample-barcoded 5' priming and a J-beta primer mix drove a second PCR of about 6 to 12 cycles. TCRdb itself ran the 5' RACE reads through MiXCR, one entry per CDR3 protein. The sample has nearly 1 million distinct CDR3 sequences, roughly 51% seen once. The material sequenced was blood. The receptors originated from a woman aged 60 to 75 in good health.

The V gene is TRBV9, the J gene TRBJ2-5; D ambiguous. Looked up from germline, CDR1 is SGDLS and CDR2 is YYNGEE. V lost 0 bases and J 1 base, leaving 13 bases between the germline ends. CDR3 length: 16 residues. The CDR3 loop is CASSVGQSQIQETQYF. Written as DNA, the CDR3 is TGTGCCAGCAGCGTAGGTCAATCCCAGATCCAAGAGACCCAGTACTTC.

The chain combines TRBV20-1 with TRBJ2-1; D unclear. The CDR3 loop spans 13 amino acids. CDR1 is DFQATT, CDR2 SNEGSKA, per germline (reference sequence). V dropped 0 bases and J dropped 14 bases, with 17 bases sitting between them. The CDR3 sequence: CSARDRVIPGEFF. In nucleotides, the CDR3 is TGCAGTGCTAGAGATAGAGTGATCCCAGGAGAGTTCTTC.

The J gene is TRBJ2-3, the V gene TRBV12-3 or TRBV12-4, with D perhaps assigned TRBD1 or TRBD2 (6 bases each). Trimming removed 5 bases from V and 1 base from J, with 13 bases in between. This CDR3 is built from 15 residues. The CDR3 here is CASSAHREGTDTQYF. In nucleotides, the CDR3 is TGTGCCAGCAGTGCACACAGGGAGGGCACAGATACGCAGTATTTT.

This clonotype appeared a few times. The chain joins TRBV7-8 to TRBJ2-7, with D possibly being TRBD1 or TRBD2 (5 bases each). The germline CDR1 and CDR2 sequences are SGHVS and FQNEAQ. The length of the CDR3 is 14 residues. V gave up 4 bases and J gave up 2 bases, with 12 bases separating them. The CDR3 region has the DNA TGTGCCAGCAGCTCCCGGGACCGCACCTACGAGCAGTACTTC. This sequence encodes CASSSRDRTYEQYF.

The V and J genes are TRBV2 and TRBJ2-4, with D maybe TRBD2 (5 bases). The tail of the sequence fits TRBJ2-7 better, so the J call may be wrong. This CDR3 comprises 12 residues. Germline assignment: CDR1 SNHLY and CDR2 FYNNEI. The CDR3 bases are TGTGCCAGCAGACTAGTCAAGAACGAGCAGTACTTC. The encoded protein is CASRLVKNEQYF.

This clonotype appeared a single time. The V and J genes are TRBV27 and TRBJ2-1; 9 nucleotides agree with TRBD2. CDR3 length equals 16 residues. Germline V gives CDR1 MNHEY, CDR2 SMNVEV (reference sequence). After removal of 5 bases from V and 6 bases from J, the junction contained 11 bases not matched to a gene. CDR3 nucleotides: TGTGCCAGCAGTATAGGCCTAGCGGGATTTGGCAATGAGCAGTTCTTC. It yields the protein CASSIGLAGFGNEQFF.

This clonotype was seen only a few times. The J gene is TRBJ2-1, the V gene TRBV20-1; TRBD2 matches 14 bases. CDR1 and CDR2 (germline): DFQATT, SNEGSKA (reference sequence). This CDR3 contains 15 residues. V lost 2 bases, J lost 6 bases, and 3 bases stayed unmatched. This chain's CDR3 is CSARSGLAGGNEQFF. For the CDR3, the DNA is TGCAGTGCTAGATCCGGACTAGCGGGAGGCAATGAGCAGTTCTTC.

The J gene is TRBJ2-7, the V gene TRBV4-2; TRBD2 agrees at 8 bases. The CDR3 has 15 amino acids. J was trimmed by 7 bases and V by 0 bases; bases with no gene match: 8. Looked up from germline, CDR1 is LGHNA and CDR2 is YNFKEQ. The CDR3 sequence is CASSQDSGIYNEQYF. The CDR3, as DNA: TGTGCCAGCAGCCAAGATAGCGGGATCTACAATGAGCAGTACTTC.

The gene calls are TRBV4-1 and TRBJ2-1, with TRBD2 identical over 10 bases. Losses at the gene ends were 5 bases for V and 1 base for J; bases not matched to a gene: 11. CDR1 is MGHRA and CDR2 is YSYEKL in the germline V gene. The CDR3 runs 18 residues. The CDR3 bases are TGCGCCAGCAGCGCCCAGCTAGCGGGAGTTTCTTCCTACAATGAGCAGTTCTTC. Protein product: CASSAQLAGVSSYNEQFF.

The J gene is TRBJ2-7, the V gene TRBV10-3; TRBD1 might be the D (5 bases). Looked up from germline, CDR1 is ENHRY and CDR2 is SYGVKD. V dropped 10 bases and J dropped 6 bases, with 13 bases sitting between them. The CDR3 runs 11 residues. The CDR3 protein is CATGREGEQYF. The CDR3 DNA reads as TGTGCCACGGGCAGGGAAGGCGAGCAGTACTTC.

This clonotype was observed a few times. V is TRBV13 and J is TRBJ2-7; 11 bases line up with TRBD1. Germline CDR1 PRHDT, CDR2 FYEKMQ (reference sequence). The CDR3 runs 16 residues. With 6 bases clipped from V and 2 bases from J, the junction kept 9 bases outside the gene matches. In DNA form, the CDR3 reads TGTGCCAGCAGTTCCACCGGGACAGGGGGAACCTACGAGCAGTACTTC. Translation: CASSSTGTGGTYEQYF.

The V and J genes are TRBV28 and TRBJ2-7; 8 positions agree with TRBD1. The germline V gene has CDR1 MDHEN and CDR2 SYDVKM. There are 15 residues in the CDR3. J was trimmed by 0 bases and V by 4 bases; bases with no gene match: 5. The CDR3 nucleotides read TGTGCCAGCAGTTCACAGGGGGGTCCCTCCTACGAGCAGTACTTC. It codes for CASSSQGGPSYEQYF.

Written as DNA, the CDR3 is TGTGCCAGCAGCTTAGATGCGGATGACGAGCAGTACTTC. Protein: CASSLDADDEQYF. The chain couples TRBV7-9 to TRBJ2-7; D gene unclear. The V end lost 1 base, the J end lost 5 bases, and 9 bases lay between the germline ends. Germline CDR1 is SEHNR and CDR2 is FQNEAQ (reference sequence). CDR3 length: 13 residues. The whole variable domain, filled in from reference TRBV7-9 and TRBJ2-7, reads DTGVSQNPRHKITKRGQNVTFRCDPISEHNRLYWYRQTLGQGPEFLTYFQNEAQLEKSRLLSDRFSAERPKGSFSTLEIQRTEQGDSAMYLCASSLDADDEQYFGPGTRLTVT.

This clonotype was seen only a few times. The rearrangement joins TRBV20-1 to TRBJ2-1; TRBD2 matches at 10 bases. The CDR3 spans 14 residues. Germline CDR1 is DFQATT and CDR2 is SNEGSKA (reference sequence). The V and J ends lost 6 bases and 7 bases, in that order; junction bases with no gene match: 9. This chain's CDR3 is CSATSGRARNEQFF. The CDR3 coding sequence is TGCAGTGCCACAAGCGGGAGGGCCAGGAATGAGCAGTTCTTC.

This chain uses TRBV20-1 with TRBJ2-7; the match to TRBD1 covers 11 bases. This CDR3 contains 15 residues. Per germline, CDR1 DFQATT and CDR2 SNEGSKA (reference sequence). V lost 5 bases, J lost 6 bases, and 12 bases stayed unmatched. The CDR3 DNA is TGCAGTGCTCACCATTGGGGGACAGGGGGGACCGAGCAGTACTTC. Its protein is CSAHHWGTGGTEQYF.

This clonotype was seen a handful of times. The rearrangement links TRBV5-6 to TRBJ1-2, with 7 nucleotides matching TRBD1. The J segment lost 7 bases and the V segment lost 2 bases, leaving 2 bases of the junction unmatched. Germline assignment: CDR1 SGHDT and CDR2 YYEEEE. The CDR3 is made up of 12 amino acids. The CDR3 DNA follows: TGTGCCAGCAGCTTCAGGGGGTTTGGCTACACCTTC. Residues: CASSFRGFGYTF.

The chain recombines TRBV20-1 with TRBJ2-7, with 8 bases that match TRBD2. CDR1 is DFQATT, CDR2 SNEGSKA, per germline (reference sequence). There are 15 residues in the CDR3. V shed 0 bases, J shed 5 bases, and the junction held 9 bases outside the gene matches. CDR3 sequence reads: CSARDSAGVSNEQYF. The CDR3 DNA is TGCAGTGCTAGAGATTCAGCGGGAGTATCCAACGAGCAGTACTTC.

The chain uses TRBV5-1 and TRBJ2-1, with 7 nucleotides matching TRBD2. CDR3 length: 17 amino acids. Germline V gene sequence: CDR1 SGHRS, CDR2 YFSETQ. V trimming: 0 bases; J trimming: 2 bases; junction bases outside the gene matches: 8. The DNA for the CDR3 is TGCGCCAGCAGCTTGGTGGCTAGCGGCAATACCTACAATGAGCAGTTCTTC. Its translation is CASSLVASGNTYNEQFF.

Many counts were recorded for this clonotype. The chain uses TRBV2 and TRBJ1-6; 10 positions agree with TRBD1. Trimming took 5 bases from V and 7 from J; bases not matched to a gene: 5. CDR1 is SNHLY and CDR2 is FYNNEI in the germline V gene. The CDR3 length is 15 residues. The chain's CDR3 is CASSIRTGGNSPLHF. The CDR3 bases are TGTGCCAGCAGTATCCGGACAGGGGGGAATTCACCCCTCCACTTT.

V gene TRBV27 combines with J gene TRBJ2-1; no clear D. V was shortened by 5 bases and J by 7 bases, with 21 bases between the two germline ends. CDR3 length: 16 residues. Germline V gene data show CDR1 as MNHEY and CDR2 as SMNVEV (reference sequence). The CDR3 nucleotides are TGTGCCAGCAGTCCGCCCCACATAAAACTACTAAATGAGCAGTTCTTC. Translation gives CASSPPHIKLLNEQFF.

The chain links TRBV4-2 to TRBJ2-1, with TRBD2 matching 12 bases. Trimming took 2 bases from V and 12 from J; bases not matched to a gene: 8. The CDR3 runs to 15 residues. Germline assignment: CDR1 LGHNA and CDR2 YNFKEQ. CDR3: CASSQPGLAGLGQFF. The CDR3 nucleotides read TGTGCCAGCAGCCAACCGGGACTAGCGGGTTTGGGGCAGTTCTTC.

The chain combines TRBV28 with TRBJ1-2; maybe TRBD1 (6 bases). The ends were cut back, 6 bases at V and 6 bases at J, with 23 bases in the middle. The V gene's germline CDR1 is MDHEN and CDR2 SYDVKM. CDR3 length: 16 residues. CDR3 DNA: TGTGCCAGCAGCCGCTTGGCAGGGGCGCCTAGGCATGGCTACACCTTC. Translating it yields CASSRLAGAPRHGYTF.

The chain is built from TRBV20-1 and TRBJ2-7; D might be TRBD1 or TRBD2, each matching 5 bases. Germline V gene sequence: CDR1 DFQATT, CDR2 SNEGSKA (reference sequence). The CDR3 is 14 amino acids. Trimming cost V 1 base and J 2 bases, with 12 bases left between them. The CDR3 loop is CSARGNRGTYEQYF. CDR3 DNA: TGCAGTGCTAGAGGGAACCGGGGCACCTACGAGCAGTACTTC.

The table lists this clonotype with a few counts. The chain carries TRBV20-1 and TRBJ1-6, with TRBD1 as a possible D gene (5 bases). This CDR3 is 13 amino acids long. Germline CDR1 reads DFQATT; CDR2 reads SNEGSKA (reference sequence). V was cut by 7 bases and J by 6 bases, with 13 bases left in between. In DNA, the CDR3 is TGCAGTGGTAAAGGGGATGTTAATTCACCCCTCCACTTT. Translating gives CSGKGDVNSPLHF.

V usage is TRBV4-3 and J usage is TRBJ2-7; TRBD1 aligns across 8 bases. Germline V CDR1 and CDR2: LGHNA, YSLEER. The V gene end was trimmed by 4 bases and the J gene end by 5 bases; junction bases not matched to a gene: 13. The length of the CDR3 is 16 residues. DNA for the CDR3: TGCGCCAGCAGCCCAGCCTGGGACAGGACCTTGAACGAGCAGTACTTC. Encoded protein: CASSPAWDRTLNEQYF.

This clonotype was counted only a few times. V and J are TRBV6-6 and TRBJ1-6; TRBD1 might be the D (5 bases). Germline loops: CDR1 MNHNY, CDR2 SVGAGI (reference sequence). V lost 0 bases and J 9 bases, leaving 12 bases between the germline ends. The CDR3 has 15 residues. The CDR3 is CASSYSLGTGSPLHF. CDR3 in DNA: TGTGCCAGCAGTTACTCGTTAGGGACGGGTTCACCCCTCCACTTT.

On this clonotype: A read error may explain this, as a much larger clone is one base away. The chain links TRBV6-2 or TRBV6-3 to TRBJ2-5; 13 nucleotides match TRBD2. V gave up 5 bases and J gave up 11 bases; unmatched junction bases: 11. CDR1 MNHEY and CDR2 SVGEGT come from the germline V gene. The CDR3 spans 15 residues. The CDR3 loop reads CASSIQGLAGNEQYF. In DNA, the CDR3 is TGTGCCAGCAGTATCCAGGGACTAGCGGGAAATGAGCAGTACTTC.

V gene TRBV5-1 combines with J gene TRBJ2-6, with D uncertain. This CDR3 comprises 16 residues. Germline V gives CDR1 SGHRS, CDR2 YFSETQ. Trimming pared 7 bases from V and 0 bases from J, leaving 14 bases between. This CDR3 reads CASALDGNSGANVLTF. CDR3 sequence (DNA): TGCGCCAGCGCCTTGGACGGTAACTCTGGGGCCAACGTCCTGACTTTC.

The rearrangement joins TRBV2 to TRBJ1-4; D remains ambiguous. Per the germline V gene, CDR1 is SNHLY and CDR2 is FYNNEI. With 0 bases removed from V and 10 bases from J, the gap between germline ends came to 3 bases. This CDR3 is 11 amino acids long. CDR3 bases: TGTGCCAGCAGTGAAGCGACAAAACTGTTTTTT. Protein product: CASSEATKLFF.